The 5 T cell receptor beta chains below were found in one sample sequenced in a study of T cells expressing NK-cell markers. Using the 5' RACE reads, TCRdb records one entry per CDR3 protein without DNA. This listing includes 400,000 to 450,000 distinct CDR3 sequences. The sample was blood T cells: a sorted CD56 or NKG2C T cell subset, CD4+ or CD8+ T cells, or bulk PBMC T cells (not recorded which). These receptors were collected from a woman aged 18-69 years in good health.

The CDR3 here is CASSSFQGANIQYF. The rearrangement links TRBV27 to TRBJ2-4; the D call of TRBD1 rests on TCRdb alone, since no DNA is present to check it. The CDR3 extends over 14 amino acids. Germline loops: CDR1 MNHEY, CDR2 SMNVEV (reference sequence).

The V and J genes are TRBV29-1 and TRBJ2-1; TCRdb designates TRBD2, a call that cannot be tested without DNA. Per the germline V gene, CDR1 is SQVTM and CDR2 is ANQGSEA. The CDR3 is made up of 15 amino acids. CDR3 sequence: CSVELAGAKYNEQFF.

V gene TRBV5-1 combines with J gene TRBJ1-6; the TCRdb D gene call, TRBD1, has no DNA to confirm it. CDR1 is SGHRS, CDR2 YFSETQ, per germline. There are 15 residues in the CDR3. This chain's CDR3 is CASSSARGPNSPLHF.

The gene calls are TRBV7-2 and TRBJ2-7. The CDR3 extends over 13 amino acids. Germline CDR1 and CDR2: SGHTA and FQGNSA. CDR3 loop: CASSFGFSYEQYF.

This rearrangement joins TRBV13 to TRBJ2-7; TCRdb designates TRBD2, a call that cannot be tested without DNA. This CDR3 region has 13 residues. Germline CDR1 reads PRHDT; CDR2 reads FYEKMQ (reference sequence). CDR3 in amino acids: CASSERENYEQYF.